Following are 5 T cell receptor beta chains from one sample sequenced in a study of blood T cell repertoires in COVID-19. TCRdb's table, derived via immunoSEQ multiplex PCR, lists solely in-frame clones and lacks some. The table lists a few hundred thousand clones, approximately 83% of them singletons, with around 7.2% in the top ten. Sequenced sample: peripheral blood. Receptor source: a woman aged 50 to 60 with acute or convalescent COVID-19.

The chain uses TRBV6-1 and TRBJ2-3; D is perhaps TRBD1 (6 bases). The CDR3 spans 16 residues. The germline V gene has CDR1 MNHNS and CDR2 SASEGT. Trimming took off 3 bases at V and 3 bases at J, with 16 bases between the two ends. Here the CDR3 reads CASSDVRGRKTDTQYF. CDR3 sequence (DNA): TGTGCCAGCAGTGATGTCAGGGGACGGAAAACAGATACGCAGTATTTT.

The rearrangement uses TRBV7-9 and TRBJ2-7; D is perhaps TRBD2 (5 bases). V lost 1 base to trimming and J lost 1 base, with 11 bases between them. Per germline, CDR1 SEHNR and CDR2 FQNEAQ (reference sequence). The CDR3 is 15 amino acids. The CDR3 reads CASSLVFGESYEQYF. CDR3 nucleotides: TGTGCCAGCAGCTTAGTGTTCGGGGAATCCTACGAGCAGTACTTC. The entire variable domain, with the rest obtained from reference TRBV7-9 and TRBJ2-7, is as follows: DTGVSQNPRHKITKRGQNVTFRCDPISEHNRLYWYRQTLGQGPEFLTYFQNEAQLEKSRLLSDRFSAERPKGSFSTLEIQRTEQGDSAMYLCASSLVFGESYEQYFGPGTRLTVT.

The V call is TRBV7-9, the J call TRBJ1-2; 8 positions agree with TRBD1. V lost 5 bases to trimming and J lost 6 bases; unmatched junction nucleotides: 5. The CDR3 extends over 13 amino acids. The germline gives CDR1 SEHNR, CDR2 FQNEAQ (reference sequence). In DNA form, the CDR3 reads TGTGCCAGCAGCGTAGGACAGGGTGATGGCTACACCTTC. Protein sequence: CASSVGQGDGYTF.

The chain carries TRBV5-1 and TRBJ1-4; maybe TRBD1 (5 bases). The CDR3 has 13 amino acids. Trimming shortened V by 6 bases and J by 4 bases, and 10 bases separated the two germline ends. Germline V CDR1 and CDR2: SGHRS, YFSETQ. CDR3 protein: CASISQGNEKLFF. The CDR3 DNA follows: TGCGCCAGCATCAGTCAGGGTAATGAAAAACTGTTTTTT.

The chain uses TRBV19 and TRBJ2-2; D not resolved. CDR1 and CDR2 from the germline V gene are LNHDA and SQIVND (reference sequence). The CDR3 runs 15 residues. The V gene lost 3 bases and the J gene lost 8 bases, with 16 bases spanning the gap. For the CDR3, the DNA is TGTGCCAGTAGTATTACCTACAGTACACCGGGGGAGCTGTTTTTT. Translated: CASSITYSTPGELFF.